The sequence of this T cell receptor beta chain was determined in a study of CD8 T cells in Susac syndrome. General observations from the study: The study's TCR sequencing and HLA analysis drew on a certain number of individuals. That number was acknowledged as relatively small.

A note on this clonotype: Its cognate antigen is unknown.

Germline V gives CDR1 SEHNR, CDR2 FQNEAQ (reference sequence). The CDR3 runs to 18 residues. V lost 4 bases, J lost 8 bases, and 14 bases stayed unmatched. CD8+ and CD4+ T cells circulating in blood were sequenced for TCR beta. TEMRA cells were FACS-enriched and CD8+ and CD4+ T cells negatively isolated. It was with random hexamers that roughly 0.45 to 1 ug RNA was reverse transcribed. Amplification of the TCR beta CDR3 was carried out by immunoSEQ multiplex PCR, which spanned a total of 54 Vbeta and 13 Jbeta segments. TCRdb analysed the immunoSEQ multiplex PCR reads with MiXCR anew, one entry per CDR3 protein. The sample comprises some 450,000 distinct CDR3 sequences, approximately 85% of which are singletons, and about 0.12% rests with the top ten.

This chain joins TRBV7-9 and TRBJ2-1; 13 nucleotides align to TRBD2. This TCR was recovered from a human donor with multiple sclerosis. Sample: CD8+ T cells from PBMCs. CDR3 in DNA: TGTGCCAGCAGCTCGCCCTGGGGACTAGCGGGATTGGGAGATGAGCAGTTCTTC. Protein product: CASSSPWGLAGLGDEQFF. Supplemented by reference TRBV7-9 and TRBJ2-1, the full variable domain reads DTGVSQNPRHKITKRGQNVTFRCDPISEHNRLYWYRQTLGQGPEFLTYFQNEAQLEKSRLLSDRFSAERPKGSFSTLEIQRTEQGDSAMYLCASSSPWGLAGLGDEQFFGPGTRLTVL.